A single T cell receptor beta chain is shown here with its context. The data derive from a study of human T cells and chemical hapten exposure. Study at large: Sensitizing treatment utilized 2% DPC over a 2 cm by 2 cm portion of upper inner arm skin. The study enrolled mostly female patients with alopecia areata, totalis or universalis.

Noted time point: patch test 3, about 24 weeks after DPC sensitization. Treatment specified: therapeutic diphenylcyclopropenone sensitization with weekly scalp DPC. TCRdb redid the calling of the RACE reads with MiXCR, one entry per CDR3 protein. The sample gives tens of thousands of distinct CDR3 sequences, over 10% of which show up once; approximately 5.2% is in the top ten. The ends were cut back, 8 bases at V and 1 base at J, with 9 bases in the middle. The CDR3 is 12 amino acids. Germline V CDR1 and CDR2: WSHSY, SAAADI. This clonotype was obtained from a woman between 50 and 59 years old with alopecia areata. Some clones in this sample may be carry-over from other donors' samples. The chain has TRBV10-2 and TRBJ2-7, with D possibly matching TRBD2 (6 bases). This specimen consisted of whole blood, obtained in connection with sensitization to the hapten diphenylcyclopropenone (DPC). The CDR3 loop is CASAAGSYEQYF. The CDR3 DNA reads TGCGCCAGCGCCGCGGGGTCCTACGAGCAGTACTTC.